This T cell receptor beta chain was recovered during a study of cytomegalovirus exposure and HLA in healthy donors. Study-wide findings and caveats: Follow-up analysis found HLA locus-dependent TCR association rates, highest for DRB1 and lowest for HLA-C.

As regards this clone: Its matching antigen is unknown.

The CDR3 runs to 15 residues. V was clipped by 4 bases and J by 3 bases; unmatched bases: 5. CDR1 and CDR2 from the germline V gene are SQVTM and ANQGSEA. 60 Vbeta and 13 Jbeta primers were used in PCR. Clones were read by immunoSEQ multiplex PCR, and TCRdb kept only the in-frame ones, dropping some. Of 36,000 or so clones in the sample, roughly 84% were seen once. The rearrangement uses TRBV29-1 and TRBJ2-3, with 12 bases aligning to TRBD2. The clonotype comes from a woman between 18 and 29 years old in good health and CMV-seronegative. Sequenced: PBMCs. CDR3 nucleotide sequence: TGCAGCGTTGTAGGAACTAGCGGGGGGACAGATACGCAGTATTTT. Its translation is CSVVGTSGGTDTQYF.